Listed below are T cell receptor beta chains from one sample, sequenced in a study of T-cell memory formation after mild COVID-19. One entry per CDR3 protein, called by TCRdb with MiXCR from the 5' RACE reads. Of around 150,000 distinct CDR3 sequences detected, around a tenth appear once; the ten largest clones hold approximately 3.4%. The specimen sequenced was PBMCs or a T cell subset sorted from them (not recorded which). All receptors derive from a man in his late teens or twenties who had mild COVID-19 (a few samples of this study predate the infection). Cell type and time point are not known. The CDR3 runs from the conserved cysteine through the conserved F or W. The D gene is left open where the match is weak. Clone size is given for some rows only: seen once, a few or many times, or a class if the clone is expanded.

size	V	D	J	DNA	CDR3
few	TRBV5-1	.	TRBJ2-4	TGCGCCAGCAGCCCAAGCTTACTAGCCAAAAACATTCAGTACTTC	CASSPSLLAKNIQYF
.	TRBV20-1	.	TRBJ2-1	TGCAGCTCGAGCCGTCAGGGGATGGGTCATGAGCAGTTCTTC	CSSSRQGMGHEQFF
.	TRBV5-1	TRBD2	TRBJ2-1	TGCGCCAGCGGGACGGGGGGACTACACAATGAGCAGTTCTTC	CASGTGGLHNEQFF
few	TRBV20-1	TRBD1	TRBJ2-7	TGCATCGCCGGGACAGGGACATGCGAGCAGTACTTC	CIAGTGTCEQYF
few	TRBV6-2/TRBV6-3	.	TRBJ1-1	TGTGCCAGCAGTCCCTGGGGACTGTCCAACACTGAAGCTTTCTTT	CASSPWGLSNTEAFF
many	TRBV7-2	TRBD2	TRBJ2-1	TGTGCCAGCAGCTTGGCCGGGACTAGCGGGGTTAATGAGCAGTTCTTC	CASSLAGTSGVNEQFF
.	TRBV5-1	TRBD1	TRBJ2-5	TGCGCCAGCAGCCCCCAGGGGGCGCCGGGGGAGGCCCAGTACTTC	CASSPQGAPGEAQYF
.	TRBV3-1	.	TRBJ1-1	TGTGCCAGCAGGGCGGGACTCTTGAACACTGAAGCTTTCTTT	CASRAGLLNTEAFF
.	TRBV6-6	.	TRBJ2-3	TGTGCCAGCAGTTGCTCGATGACAGATACGCAGTATTTT	CASSCSMTDTQYF
few	TRBV9	TRBD2	TRBJ2-1	TGTGCCAGCAGCGTGGGGCTAGCGGAAAACAATGAGCAGTTCTTC	CASSVGLAENNEQFF
.	TRBV4-3	.	TRBJ1-1	TGCGCCAGCAGCCAGCAAGATGTATGGGGGGAAGCTTTCTTT	CASSQQDVWGEAFF
many	TRBV4-2	.	TRBJ2-7	TGTGCCAGCAGCCAAGATCTTTTTAGCTCCTACGAGCAGTACTTC	CASSQDLFSSYEQYF
few	TRBV29-1	.	TRBJ2-4	TGCAGCGTTGTAGTGGGTACCCTCAAAAACATTCAGTACTTC	CSVVVGTLKNIQYF
few	TRBV5-1	.	TRBJ2-3	TGCGCCAGCAGCTTGGAAGCTACGAATACGCAGTATTTT	CASSLEATNTQYF
.	TRBV3-1	TRBD2	TRBJ2-2	TGTGCCAGCAGCCAAGTTGACGGGGGGGGACCCGGGGAGCTGTTTTTT	CASSQVDGGGPGELFF
.	TRBV7-9	TRBD1	TRBJ2-1	TGTGCCAGCAGCCGCCGATCCGGGACAGGGGGCGATGAGCAGTTCTTC	CASSRRSGTGGDEQFF